Listed below are T cell receptor beta chains from one sample, sequenced in a study of T cells in Graves' hyperthyroidism and ophthalmopathy. TCRdb passed the multiplex PCR reads through MiXCR, listing each CDR3 protein once. The sample lists around 600,000 distinct CDR3 sequences; 14% were seen once. Sequencing was done on a sample of blood. These receptors all come from a woman aged 50 to 60 with Graves' ophthalmopathy. CDR3s include the opening cysteine and the closing phenylalanine or tryptophan. A D gene is named only where the DNA matches it firmly. Expanded clones are given a class, and other clones once, few, many or no size at all.

clone size,D gene,J gene,V gene,CDR3 DNA,CDR3 protein
-,-,TRBJ1-2,TRBV7-8,TGTGCCAGCAGCTTCGTGACAGCAGTTAACTATGGCTACACCTTC,CASSFVTAVNYGYTF
many,-,TRBJ2-7,TRBV18,TGTGCCAGCTCACCACGGGACATCTCCTACGAGCAGTACTTC,CASSPRDISYEQYF
-,TRBD2,TRBJ2-5,TRBV7-2,TGTGCCAGCAGCCGGACTACCGGGACTAGCGGGATCCAAGAGACCCAGTACTTC,CASSRTTGTSGIQETQYF
-,-,TRBJ2-7,TRBV29-1,TGCAGCGTTAGGACAGTCAAATCCTACGAGCAGTACTTC,CSVRTVKSYEQYF
-,TRBD1,TRBJ2-7,TRBV27,TGTGCCAGCAGTTTGGGACAGGGGATATCAATCTACGAGCAGTACTTC,CASSLGQGISIYEQYF
many,-,TRBJ1-4,TRBV24-1,TGTGCCACCAGCCGAGAGAGGGAGATTGCAACTAATGAAAAACTGTTTTTT,CATSREREIATNEKLFF
-,TRBD1,TRBJ2-1,TRBV28,TGTGCCAGCAGCGGGACAGGGGGCGCGGTCTACAATGAGCAGTTCTTC,CASSGTGGAVYNEQFF
many,TRBD1,TRBJ2-7,TRBV14,TGTGCCAGCAGCCACCAAGGGTCCGTGACAGGGGGCGGCGAGCAGTACTTC,CASSHQGSVTGGGEQYF
many,-,TRBJ2-7,TRBV11-2,TGTGCCAGCAGCCCAGGGACACTACAAGGCACCTACGAGCAGTACTTC,CASSPGTLQGTYEQYF
many,-,TRBJ2-1,TRBV7-9,TGTGCCAGCAGCTTAGAATCCCGGGCCAAGGTCTTC,CASSLESRAKVF
many,TRBD2,TRBJ2-3,TRBV6-1,TGTGCCAGCAGTCGAAGCGGGAGGGGTGCAGATACGCAGTATTTT,CASSRSGRGADTQYF
-,-,TRBJ2-7,TRBV4-3,TGCGCCAGCAGCCAAGATCGGATTAGGGGCCCCTACGAGCAGTACTTC,CASSQDRIRGPYEQYF
few,-,TRBJ2-1,TRBV27,TGTGCCAGCGGTTCCTCGTGGGACGCCCCGGATCCGCAGTTCTTC,CASGSSWDAPDPQFF
-,TRBD2,TRBJ2-1,TRBV27,TGTGCCAGCAGGACTAGCGGGGATAGCTCCTACAATGAGCAGTTCTTC,CASRTSGDSSYNEQFF
-,TRBD1,TRBJ1-2,TRBV4-2,TGTGCCAGCAGCCAAGATCGGGACAGGCCGAACTATGGCTACACCTTC,CASSQDRDRPNYGYTF
many,-,TRBJ1-4,TRBV4-3,TGCGCCAGCAGCCAAGAAGTGTTAATTTCAACTAATGAAAAACTGTTTTTT,CASSQEVLISTNEKLFF